This T cell receptor (beta chain) was documented in a study of shared clonotypes between healthy human individuals (dated by TCRdb to 2019 to 2021). Background for the entire study: A few men and a couple of women, aged 18 to 49 years, made up the cohort. To estimate repertoire size and how much clonotypes are shared between individuals, the study performed deep sequencing of blood TCR repertoires from roughly five healthy adults. Different laboratories and diverse techniques were used to prepare libraries and sequence TCR repertoires, to increase sequencing depth and limit assay-specific biases. Per donor, leukapheresis produced somewhere between about 0.9 and 9 billion PBMCs. For each donor, three plates each were used for CD4 naive and CD4 memory, two plates were used for CD8 naive, and one plate was used for CD8 memory.

Using the deep immunoSEQ assay, multiplex PCR amplified TCR CDR3 regions from genomic DNA. For each cell subset, the extracted genomic DNA was distributed evenly across all wells of several immunoSEQ 96-well plates, and each plate served as one replicate. Each replicate PCR for sorted subsets received around 200 ng genomic DNA, equal to roughly 33,000 T cell genomes. Purified libraries were measured with a Qubit 3.0 fluorometer, size-checked on a Bioanalyzer 2100, and measured again with the KAPA Library Quantification kit. Each immunoSEQ 96-well plate was sequenced on its own single-read 150-cycle Illumina NextSeq 550 flow cell. Under the source paper's analysis protocol: Because the immunoSEQ output included only junctional sequences and no quality scores, the filtering could not be the same as the filtering used for full-length reads. Sequences were annotated with PyIR, a Python wrapper for IgBLAST v1.9, and V/J genes and CDR3 were assigned using IMGT germline references. Reads were removed for weak V/J assignments (E-value above 1e-6), missing CDR3, stop codons, out-of-frame junctions, or ambiguous translated residues. A V3J clonotype was defined by an identical inferred V gene, J gene, and CDR3 amino acid sequence. Percentage overlap between repertoires was computed as shared unique clonotypes divided by the size of the smaller repertoire. Three approaches were used to assess repertoire richness: RTK rarefaction, the Chao1 estimator, and Recon v2.1 estimates of unobserved clonotypes. Generation probabilities were computed with OLGA for all TCRbeta clonotypes obtained by the gDNA method from several donors. This immuneACCESS table, as held by TCRdb, lists in-frame sequences with V and J called but not all clones. Of the missing ones, under half trace to an unresolved V gene in checked studies; the others have no known cause. V and J calls and clone size are given by that table; D and trimming were obtained from the DNA. The sample yields more than 2 million clones; 85% to 95% were counted once. Roughly 0.13% of the sample comes from the top ten.

What the authors observed across the whole study: Pairwise subsampling indicated that sequencing depth was expected to affect the degree of clonotype sharing among donors. Rarefaction of sorted-subset datasets indicated incomplete sequencing despite the large sequencing depth. The genetic and exposure-history diversity represented was limited by the small number of donors. Larger estimated clonotype richness was generally found for naive subsets than for memory subsets. Sampling was restricted to blood, and TCR repertoires in tissue are likely to differ from TCR repertoires in blood. When several donors were compared, the shared fraction of clonotypes was about 5% for naive CD4, 3.5% to 4% for naive CD8, 2.3% for memory CD4, and less than 0.45% for memory CD8. Compared with non-shared clonotypes, the clonotypes found in all four sorted-subset donors had higher generation probabilities.

This clone was seen a single time. Which antigen it targets is not known. Base qualities were left out, and no much larger clone turns up one base away. Its CDR3 holds 17 amino acids, cysteine through phenylalanine. Kept here is only the CDR3 DNA, which spans 51 bases and is read in frame from base 1. Trimming accounts for 1 base at V and 5 bases at J, while the number of junction bases matched to no gene is 9. For CDR1 and CDR2, the germline V gene lists LGHNT and FRNRAP. The donors were healthy, HIV-negative adults with no recently reported acute infections or vaccinations. Only Caucasian adults living in Nashville, Tennessee, USA were represented among the donors. CD4+ T cells were enriched through magnetic negative selection, after which naive cells were positively selected on CD45RA and the remaining negative fraction served as the memory subset. Blood was obtained by leukapheresis, after which PBMCs were separated by Ficoll-Histopaque density gradient centrifugation and cryopreserved in liquid nitrogen vapor phase. Purity and quantity of every magnetically sorted T cell population were checked by analytical flow cytometry. Genomic DNA was isolated from each sorted fraction and quantified by UV absorbance on a Nanodrop 2000c.

The chain joins TRBV12-5 to TRBJ2-2, with 8 central nucleotides matching TRBD1. The sample comprised naive CD4+ T cells sorted from blood. Taken with the paper, the label for cell subset or site translates to: CD45RA+ positively selected. This sequence was found in a young man in good health. The nucleotide sequence is TGTGCTAGTGGTTTGGCGAGGGGACAGGCGATAACCGGGGAGCTGTTTTTT. It encodes CASGLARGQAITGELFF.